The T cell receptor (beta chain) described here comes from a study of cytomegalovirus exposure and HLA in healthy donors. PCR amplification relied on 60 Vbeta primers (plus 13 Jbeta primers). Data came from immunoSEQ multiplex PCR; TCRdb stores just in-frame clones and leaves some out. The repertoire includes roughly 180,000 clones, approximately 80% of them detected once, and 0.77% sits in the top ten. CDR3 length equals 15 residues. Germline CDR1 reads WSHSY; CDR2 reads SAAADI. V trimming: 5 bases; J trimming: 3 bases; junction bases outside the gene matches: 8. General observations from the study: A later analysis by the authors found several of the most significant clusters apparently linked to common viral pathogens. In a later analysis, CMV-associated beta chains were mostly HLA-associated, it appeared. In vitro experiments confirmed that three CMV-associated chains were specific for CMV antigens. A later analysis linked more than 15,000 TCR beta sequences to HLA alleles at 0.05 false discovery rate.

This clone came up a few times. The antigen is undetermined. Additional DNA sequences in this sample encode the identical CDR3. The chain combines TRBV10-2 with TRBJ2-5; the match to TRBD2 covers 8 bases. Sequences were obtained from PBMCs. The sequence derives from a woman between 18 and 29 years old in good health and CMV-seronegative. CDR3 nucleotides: TGCGCCAGCAGTAAAACTAGCGGCAAGAAAGAGACCCAGTACTTC. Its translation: CASSKTSGKKETQYF.